Included here is one TCR beta chain sequence, with context. The germline gives CDR1 LGHDT, CDR2 YNNKEL (reference sequence). V lost 1 base and J lost 1, with 13 bases in between. This CDR3 has 16 amino acids. This sample was taken from a study of blood T cell repertoires in COVID-19. About the research overall: The United States, Italy and Spain provided the acute and convalescent COVID-19 samples. Sources were T cells, B-cell-depleted T cells, or PBMCs; the material itself was cDNA or gDNA.

Study processing details: Reference gene primer amplification in the assay estimated nucleated cell counts. The assay was immunoSEQ multiplex PCR, and TCRdb's table has in-frame clones only and misses some. V, J and clone size derive from that table, while D and trimming were established from the DNA sequence. This table holds under 85,000 clones, around four fifths found once. The chain is built from TRBV3-1 (or the pseudogene TRBV3-2) and TRBJ1-1; D unclear. The TCR was taken from a man older than 75 with active or convalescent COVID-19. The sequenced sample consisted of peripheral blood. Here the CDR3 DNA reads TGTGCCAGCAGCCAAGGGGCGTGGGCGGGGAACACTGAAGCTTTCTTT. Its translation is CASSQGAWAGNTEAFF.